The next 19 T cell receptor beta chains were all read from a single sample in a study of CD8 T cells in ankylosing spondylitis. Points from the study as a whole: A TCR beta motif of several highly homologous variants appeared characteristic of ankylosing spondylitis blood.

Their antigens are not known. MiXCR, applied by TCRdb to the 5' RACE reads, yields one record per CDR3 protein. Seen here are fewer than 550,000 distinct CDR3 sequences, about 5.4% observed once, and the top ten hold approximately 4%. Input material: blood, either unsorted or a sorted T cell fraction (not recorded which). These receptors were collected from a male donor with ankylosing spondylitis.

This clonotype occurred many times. Here the CDR3 reads CASGRQNLYNEQFF. The DNA for the CDR3 is TGTGCCAGCGGCAGACAGAACCTTTACAATGAGCAGTTCTTC. The rearrangement joins TRBV7-2 to TRBJ2-1, with a possible D match to TRBD1 (5 bases). The CDR3 runs to 14 residues. From germline, CDR1 is SGHTA and CDR2 FQGNSA. Trimming cost V 8 bases and J 4 bases, with 15 bases left between them.

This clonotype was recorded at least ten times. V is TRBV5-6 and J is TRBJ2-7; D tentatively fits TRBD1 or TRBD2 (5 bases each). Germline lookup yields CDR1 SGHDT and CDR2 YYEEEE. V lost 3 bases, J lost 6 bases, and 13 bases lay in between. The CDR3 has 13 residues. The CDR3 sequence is CASSSGATSEQYF. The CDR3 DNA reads TGTGCCAGCAGCTCCGGGGCTACGAGCGAGCAGTACTTC.

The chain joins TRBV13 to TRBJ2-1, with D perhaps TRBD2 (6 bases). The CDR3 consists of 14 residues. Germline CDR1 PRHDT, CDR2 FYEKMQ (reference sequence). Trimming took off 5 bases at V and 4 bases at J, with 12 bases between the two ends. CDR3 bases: TGTGCCAGCAGCGTACGGGACTTTTACAATGAGCAGTTCTTC. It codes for CASSVRDFYNEQFF.

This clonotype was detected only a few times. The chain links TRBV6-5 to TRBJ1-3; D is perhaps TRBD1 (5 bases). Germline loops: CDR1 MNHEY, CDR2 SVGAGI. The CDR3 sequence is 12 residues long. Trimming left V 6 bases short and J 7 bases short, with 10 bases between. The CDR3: CASSPWGNTIYF. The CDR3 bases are TGTGCCAGCAGCCCATGGGGGAACACCATATATTTT.

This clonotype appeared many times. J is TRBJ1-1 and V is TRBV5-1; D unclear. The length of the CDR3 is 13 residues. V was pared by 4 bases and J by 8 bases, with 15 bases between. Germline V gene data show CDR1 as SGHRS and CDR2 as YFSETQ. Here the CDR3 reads CASSPEAAREAFF. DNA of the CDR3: TGCGCCAGCAGCCCAGAGGCCGCGAGAGAAGCTTTCTTT. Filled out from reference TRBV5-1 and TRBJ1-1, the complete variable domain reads KAGVTQTPRYLIKTRGQQVTLSCSPISGHRSVSWYQQTPGQGLQFLFEYFSETQRNKGNFPGRFSGRQFSNSRSEMNVSTLELGDSALYLCASSPEAAREAFFGQGTRLTVV.

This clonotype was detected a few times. The CDR3 spells CASSRGGEGTDTQYF. CDR3 DNA sequence: TGTGCCAGCAGTCGAGGGGGGGAAGGCACAGATACGCAGTATTTT. The chain is built from TRBV12-3 or TRBV12-4 and TRBJ2-3; D possibly corresponds to TRBD2 (7 bases). The V end was cut by 5 bases, the J end by 1 base, with 13 bases between. This CDR3 contains 15 residues.

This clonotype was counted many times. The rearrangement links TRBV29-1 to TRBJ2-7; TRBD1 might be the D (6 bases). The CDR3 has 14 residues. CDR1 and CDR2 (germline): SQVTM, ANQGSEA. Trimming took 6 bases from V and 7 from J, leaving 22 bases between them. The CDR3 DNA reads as TGCAGCGTGGCCTCAGGGTGGGCAGGGGAGGAGCAGTACTTC. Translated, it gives CSVASGWAGEEQYF.

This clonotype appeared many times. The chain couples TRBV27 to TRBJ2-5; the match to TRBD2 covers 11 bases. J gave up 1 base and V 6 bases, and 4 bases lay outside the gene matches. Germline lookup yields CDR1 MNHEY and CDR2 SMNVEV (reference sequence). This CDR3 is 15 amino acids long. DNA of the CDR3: TGTGCCAGCAGCCAGGGGACTAGCGGCCAAGAGACCCAGTACTTC. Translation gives CASSQGTSGQETQYF.

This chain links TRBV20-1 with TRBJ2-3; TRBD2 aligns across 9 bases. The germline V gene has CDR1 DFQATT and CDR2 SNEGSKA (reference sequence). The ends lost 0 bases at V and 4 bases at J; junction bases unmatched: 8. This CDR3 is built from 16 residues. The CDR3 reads CSARDLAGGVADTQYF. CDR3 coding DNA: TGCAGTGCTAGAGATCTGGCGGGAGGGGTCGCAGATACGCAGTATTTT.

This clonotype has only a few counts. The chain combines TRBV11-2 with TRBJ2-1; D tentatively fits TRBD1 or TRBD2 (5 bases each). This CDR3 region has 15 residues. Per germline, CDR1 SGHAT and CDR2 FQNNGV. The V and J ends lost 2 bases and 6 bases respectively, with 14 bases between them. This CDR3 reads CASSLWLRGVNEQFF. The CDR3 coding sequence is TGTGCCAGCAGCTTATGGCTTAGAGGGGTCAATGAGCAGTTCTTC.

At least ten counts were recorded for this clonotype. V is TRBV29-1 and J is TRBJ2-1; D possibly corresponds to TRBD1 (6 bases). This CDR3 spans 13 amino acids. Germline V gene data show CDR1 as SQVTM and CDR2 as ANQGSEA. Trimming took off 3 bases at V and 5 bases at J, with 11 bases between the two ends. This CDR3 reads CSVDPGANNEQFF. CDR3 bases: TGCAGCGTTGATCCAGGGGCCAACAATGAGCAGTTCTTC.

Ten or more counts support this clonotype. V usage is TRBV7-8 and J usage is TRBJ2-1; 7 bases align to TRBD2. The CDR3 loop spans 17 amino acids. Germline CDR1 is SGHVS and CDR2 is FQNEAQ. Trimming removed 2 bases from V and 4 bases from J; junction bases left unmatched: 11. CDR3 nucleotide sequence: TGTGCCAGCAGCTTATTGGGGCGGGAGCAGATGTACAATGAGCAGTTCTTC. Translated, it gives CASSLLGREQMYNEQFF.

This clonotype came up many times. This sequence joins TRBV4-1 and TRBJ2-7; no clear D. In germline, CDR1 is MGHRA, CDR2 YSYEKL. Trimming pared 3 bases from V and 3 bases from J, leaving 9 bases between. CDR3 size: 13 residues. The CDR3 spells CASSHQVFYEQYF. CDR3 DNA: TGCGCCAGCAGCCATCAGGTGTTCTACGAGCAGTACTTC.

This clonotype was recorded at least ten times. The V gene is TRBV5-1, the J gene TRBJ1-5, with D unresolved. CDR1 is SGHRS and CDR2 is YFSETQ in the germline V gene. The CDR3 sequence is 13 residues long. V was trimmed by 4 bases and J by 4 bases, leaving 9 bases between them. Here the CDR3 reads CASSPDGNQPQHF. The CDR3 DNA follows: TGCGCCAGCAGCCCGGACGGGAATCAGCCCCAGCATTTT.

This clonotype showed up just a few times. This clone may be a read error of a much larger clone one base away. Here the CDR3 DNA reads TGTGCCAGCAGTTACCCAGGCCCCTACGAGCAGTACTTC. Its protein product is CASSYPGPYEQYF. This sequence joins TRBV6-6 and TRBJ2-7; no definite D call. Per germline, CDR1 MNHNY and CDR2 SVGAGI (reference sequence). CDR3 length: 13 amino acids. The V gene lost 2 bases and the J gene lost 2 bases, with 7 bases spanning the gap.

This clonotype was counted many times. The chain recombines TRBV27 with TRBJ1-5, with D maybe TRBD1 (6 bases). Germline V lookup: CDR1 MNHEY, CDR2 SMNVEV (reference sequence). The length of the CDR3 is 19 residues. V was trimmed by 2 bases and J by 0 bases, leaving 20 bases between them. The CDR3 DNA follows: TGTGCCAGCAGTTTAAGAGGGTCAGGGGAGACCTATAGCAATCAGCCCCAGCATTTT. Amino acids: CASSLRGSGETYSNQPQHF.

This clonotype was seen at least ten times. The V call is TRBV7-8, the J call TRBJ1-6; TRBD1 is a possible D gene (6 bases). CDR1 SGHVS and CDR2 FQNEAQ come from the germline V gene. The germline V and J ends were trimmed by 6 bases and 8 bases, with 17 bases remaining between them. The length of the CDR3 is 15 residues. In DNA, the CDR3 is TGTGCCAGCAGATCCACTGACAGGTTCGATTCACCCCTCCACTTT. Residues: CASRSTDRFDSPLHF.

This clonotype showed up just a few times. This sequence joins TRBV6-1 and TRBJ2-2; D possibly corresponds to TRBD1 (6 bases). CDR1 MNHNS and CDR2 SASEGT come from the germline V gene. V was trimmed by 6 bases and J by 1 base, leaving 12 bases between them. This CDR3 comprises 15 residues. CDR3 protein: CASRPTGRNTGELFF. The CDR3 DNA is TGTGCCAGCAGACCTACAGGGAGGAACACCGGGGAGCTGTTTTTT.

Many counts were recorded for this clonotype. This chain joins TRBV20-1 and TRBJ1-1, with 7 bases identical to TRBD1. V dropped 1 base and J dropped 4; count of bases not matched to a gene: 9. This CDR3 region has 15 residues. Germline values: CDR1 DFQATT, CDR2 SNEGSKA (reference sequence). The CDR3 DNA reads TGCAGTGCTAGAGGAGGGCACAGGGGTTCCACTGAAGCTTTCTTT. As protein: CSARGGHRGSTEAFF.